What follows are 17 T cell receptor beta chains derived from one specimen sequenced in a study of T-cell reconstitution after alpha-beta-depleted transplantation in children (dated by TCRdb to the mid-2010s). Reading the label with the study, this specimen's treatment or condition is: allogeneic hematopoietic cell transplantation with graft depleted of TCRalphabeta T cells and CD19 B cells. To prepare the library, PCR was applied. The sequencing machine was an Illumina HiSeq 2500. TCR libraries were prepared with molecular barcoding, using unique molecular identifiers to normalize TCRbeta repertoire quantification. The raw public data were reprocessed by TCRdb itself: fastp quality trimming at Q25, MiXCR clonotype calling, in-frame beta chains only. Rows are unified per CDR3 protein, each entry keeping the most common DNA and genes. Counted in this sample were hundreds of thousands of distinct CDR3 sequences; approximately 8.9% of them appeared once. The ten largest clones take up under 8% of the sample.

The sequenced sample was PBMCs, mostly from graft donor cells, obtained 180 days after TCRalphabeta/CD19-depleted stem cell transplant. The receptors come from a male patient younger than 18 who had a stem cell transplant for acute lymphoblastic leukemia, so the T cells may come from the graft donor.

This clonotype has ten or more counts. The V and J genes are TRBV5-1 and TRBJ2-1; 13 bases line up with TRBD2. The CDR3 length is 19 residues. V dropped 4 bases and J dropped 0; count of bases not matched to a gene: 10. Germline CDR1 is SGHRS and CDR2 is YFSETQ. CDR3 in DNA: TGCGCCAGCAGCCCCAGGACTAGCGGGGGCTTTAGCTCCTACAATGAGCAGTTCTTC. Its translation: CASSPRTSGGFSSYNEQFF.

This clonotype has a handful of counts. CDR3 nucleotides: TGCAGTGCTAGAAAGGGGGCCTTTGCGGGCTCTGGAAACACCATATATTTT. Translating gives CSARKGAFAGSGNTIYF. This chain uses TRBV20-1 with TRBJ1-3; 7 bases are shared with TRBD1. The CDR3 is 17 residues long. After removal of 2 bases from V and 0 bases from J, the junction contained 10 bases not matched to a gene. Germline CDR1 DFQATT, CDR2 SNEGSKA (reference sequence).

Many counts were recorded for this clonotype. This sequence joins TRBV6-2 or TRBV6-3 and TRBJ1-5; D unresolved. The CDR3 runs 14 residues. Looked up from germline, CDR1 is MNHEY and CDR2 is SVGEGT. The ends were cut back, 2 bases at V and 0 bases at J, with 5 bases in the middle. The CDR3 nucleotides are TGTGCCAGCAGTTACACTTCTAGCAATCAGCCCCAGCATTTT. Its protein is CASSYTSSNQPQHF.

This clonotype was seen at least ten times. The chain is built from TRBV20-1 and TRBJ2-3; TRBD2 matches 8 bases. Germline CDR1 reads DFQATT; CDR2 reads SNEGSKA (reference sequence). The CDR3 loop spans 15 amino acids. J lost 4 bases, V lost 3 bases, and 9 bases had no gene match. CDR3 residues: CSARTSEGIADTQYF. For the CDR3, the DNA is TGCAGTGCTAGGACTAGCGAAGGAATAGCAGATACGCAGTATTTT.

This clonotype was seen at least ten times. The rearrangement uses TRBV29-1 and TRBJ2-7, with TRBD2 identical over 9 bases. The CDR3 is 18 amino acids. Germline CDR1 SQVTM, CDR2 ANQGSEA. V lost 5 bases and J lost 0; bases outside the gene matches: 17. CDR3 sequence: CSVWVLDRLADSSYEQYF. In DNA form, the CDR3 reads TGCAGCGTTTGGGTGTTAGATAGACTAGCGGACAGCTCCTACGAGCAGTACTTC.

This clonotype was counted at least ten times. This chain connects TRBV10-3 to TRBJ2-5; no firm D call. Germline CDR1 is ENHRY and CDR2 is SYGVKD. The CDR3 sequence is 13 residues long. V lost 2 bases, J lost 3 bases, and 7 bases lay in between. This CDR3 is CAISEIHKETQYF. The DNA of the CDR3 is TGTGCCATCAGTGAGATTCATAAAGAGACCCAGTACTTC.

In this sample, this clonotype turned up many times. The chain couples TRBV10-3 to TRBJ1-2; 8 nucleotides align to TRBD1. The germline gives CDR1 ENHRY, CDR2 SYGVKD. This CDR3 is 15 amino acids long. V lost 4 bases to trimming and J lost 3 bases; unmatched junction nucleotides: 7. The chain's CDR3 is CAISGHWGQDYGYTF. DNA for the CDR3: TGTGCCATCAGTGGCCACTGGGGACAGGACTATGGCTACACCTTC.

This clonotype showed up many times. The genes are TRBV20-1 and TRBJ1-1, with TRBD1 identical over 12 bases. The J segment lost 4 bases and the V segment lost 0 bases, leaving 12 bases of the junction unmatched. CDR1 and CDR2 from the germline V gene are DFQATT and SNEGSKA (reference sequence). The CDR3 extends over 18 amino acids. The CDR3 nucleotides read TGCAGTGCTAGAGATAAGCGGGACAGGGGGCACTGGAGCACTGAAGCTTTCTTT. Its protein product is CSARDKRDRGHWSTEAFF.

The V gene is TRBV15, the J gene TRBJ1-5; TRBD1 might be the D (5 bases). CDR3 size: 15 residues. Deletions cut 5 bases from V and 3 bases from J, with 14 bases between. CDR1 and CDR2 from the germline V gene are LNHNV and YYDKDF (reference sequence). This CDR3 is CATSVGVMVNQPQHF. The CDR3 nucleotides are TGTGCCACCAGCGTAGGGGTTATGGTCAATCAGCCCCAGCATTTT.

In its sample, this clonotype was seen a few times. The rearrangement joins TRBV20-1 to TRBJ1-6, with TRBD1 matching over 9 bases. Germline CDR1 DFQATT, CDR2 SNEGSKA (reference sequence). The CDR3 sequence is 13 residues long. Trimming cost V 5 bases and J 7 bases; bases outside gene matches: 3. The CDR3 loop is CSASGTGNSPLHF. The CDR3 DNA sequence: TGCAGTGCTTCCGGGACAGGGAATTCACCCCTCCACTTT.

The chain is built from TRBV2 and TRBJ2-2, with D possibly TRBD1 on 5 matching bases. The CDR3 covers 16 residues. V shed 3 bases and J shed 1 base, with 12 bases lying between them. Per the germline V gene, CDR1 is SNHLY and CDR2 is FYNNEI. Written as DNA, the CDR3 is TGTGCCAGCAGTGATTGGCGGACAATGAACACCGGGGAGCTGTTTTTT. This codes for CASSDWRTMNTGELFF.

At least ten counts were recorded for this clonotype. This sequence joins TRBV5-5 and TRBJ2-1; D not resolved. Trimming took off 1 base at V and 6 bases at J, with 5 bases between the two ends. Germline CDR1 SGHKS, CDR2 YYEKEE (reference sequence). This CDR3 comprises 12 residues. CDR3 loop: CASSLRVNEQFF. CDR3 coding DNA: TGTGCCAGCAGCTTGCGGGTCAATGAGCAGTTCTTC.

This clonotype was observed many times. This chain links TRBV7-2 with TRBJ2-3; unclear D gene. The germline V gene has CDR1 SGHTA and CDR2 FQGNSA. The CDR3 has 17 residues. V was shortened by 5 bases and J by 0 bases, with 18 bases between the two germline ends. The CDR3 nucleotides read TGTGCCAGCAGCCTGCGGAACTCTCCCCCTAGCACAGATACGCAGTATTTT. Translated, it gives CASSLRNSPPSTDTQYF.

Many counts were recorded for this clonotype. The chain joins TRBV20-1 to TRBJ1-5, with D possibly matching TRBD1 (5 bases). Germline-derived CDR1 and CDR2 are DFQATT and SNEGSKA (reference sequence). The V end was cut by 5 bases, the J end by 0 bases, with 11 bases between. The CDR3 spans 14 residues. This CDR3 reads CSAFAGASNQPQHF. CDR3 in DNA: TGCAGTGCTTTTGCCGGGGCTAGCAATCAGCCCCAGCATTTT.

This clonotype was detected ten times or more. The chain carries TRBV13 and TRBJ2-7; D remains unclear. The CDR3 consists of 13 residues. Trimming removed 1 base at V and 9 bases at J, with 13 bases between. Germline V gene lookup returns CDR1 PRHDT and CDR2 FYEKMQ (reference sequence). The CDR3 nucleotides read TGTGCCAGCAGCTTAGCCGAGAGTGATAGGCAGTACTTC. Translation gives CASSLAESDRQYF.

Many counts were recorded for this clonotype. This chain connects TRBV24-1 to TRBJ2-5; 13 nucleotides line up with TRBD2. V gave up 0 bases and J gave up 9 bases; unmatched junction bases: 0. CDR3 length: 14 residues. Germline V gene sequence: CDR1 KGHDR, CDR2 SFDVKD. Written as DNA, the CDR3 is TGTGCCACCAGTGATTTGACTAGCGGGAGGGCCCAGTACTTC. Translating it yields CATSDLTSGRAQYF.

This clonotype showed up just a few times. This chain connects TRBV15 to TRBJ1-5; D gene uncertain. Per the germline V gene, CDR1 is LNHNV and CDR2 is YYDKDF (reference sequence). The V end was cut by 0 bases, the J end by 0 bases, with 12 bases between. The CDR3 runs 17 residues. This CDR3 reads CATSRDGPVHSNQPQHF. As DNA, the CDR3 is TGTGCCACCAGCAGAGACGGGCCAGTACATAGCAATCAGCCCCAGCATTTT.